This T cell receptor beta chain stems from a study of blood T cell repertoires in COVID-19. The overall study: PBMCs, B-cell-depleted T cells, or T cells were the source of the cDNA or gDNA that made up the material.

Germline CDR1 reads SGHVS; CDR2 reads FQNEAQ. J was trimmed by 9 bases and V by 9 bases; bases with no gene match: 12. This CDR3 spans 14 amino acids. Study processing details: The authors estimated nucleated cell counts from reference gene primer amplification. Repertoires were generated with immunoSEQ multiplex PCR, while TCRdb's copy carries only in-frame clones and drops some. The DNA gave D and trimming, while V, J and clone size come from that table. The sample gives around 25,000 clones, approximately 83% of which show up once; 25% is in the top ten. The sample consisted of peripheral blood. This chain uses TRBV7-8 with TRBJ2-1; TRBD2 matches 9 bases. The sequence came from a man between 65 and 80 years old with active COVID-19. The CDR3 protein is CASEVEAGGLEQFF. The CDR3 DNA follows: TGTGCCAGTGAGGTCGAGGCGGGGGGGCTTGAGCAGTTCTTC.